Below, 26 T cell receptor beta chains from the same sample are listed, as sequenced in a study of shared clonotypes between healthy human individuals. Libraries were prepared by immunoSEQ multiplex PCR; TCRdb keeps only in-frame clonotypes and omits some of them. The sample contains approximately 2,200,000 clones, roughly 91% of which appear only once. It was CD45RO-negative cells, positively selected for CCR7, that made up naive CD8 cells, with terminally differentiated effector memory CD45RA+ cells excluded. Material for sequencing was naive CD8+ T cells from PBMCs. The receptors were gathered from a man between 18 and 29 years old in good health. Some clones in this sample may be carry-over from other donors' samples.

The V and J genes are TRBV18 and TRBJ2-1, with D unclear. V was shortened by 2 bases and J by 3 bases, with 8 bases between the two germline ends. From germline, CDR1 is KGHSH and CDR2 LQKENI. The CDR3 is 14 residues long. CDR3 sequence (DNA): TGTGCCAGCTCACCAGAGCGAAACTACAATGAGCAGTTCTTC. It is translated as CASSPERNYNEQFF.

CDR3 protein: CASSFRTVPTEAFF. CDR3 DNA sequence: TGTGCCAGCAGCTTTCGGACAGTCCCCACTGAAGCTTTCTTT. This rearrangement joins TRBV5-8 to TRBJ1-1, with D maybe TRBD1 (6 bases). The germline V and J ends were trimmed by 2 bases and 4 bases, with 12 bases remaining between them. This CDR3 has 14 amino acids. The germline gives CDR1 SGHTS, CDR2 YDEGEE. The variable domain in full, completed from reference TRBV5-8 and TRBJ1-1, reads EAGVTQSPTHLIKTRGQQATLRCSPISGHTSVYWYQQALGLGLQFLLWYDEGEERNRGNFPPRFSGRQFPNYSSELNVNALELEDSALYLCASSFRTVPTEAFFGQGTRLTVV.

V gene TRBV9 combines with J gene TRBJ1-2; D is unclear. Germline V gene sequence: CDR1 SGDLS, CDR2 YYNGEE. This CDR3 contains 11 residues. V was cut by 5 bases and J by 4 bases, with 6 bases left in between. CDR3 nucleotide sequence: TGTGCCAGCAGAACCCTCTATGGCTACACCTTC. Translation gives CASRTLYGYTF.

The V gene is TRBV4-1, the J gene TRBJ2-5; 12 nucleotides agree with TRBD2. V was clipped by 4 bases and J by 7 bases; unmatched bases: 10. CDR1 is MGHRA, CDR2 YSYEKL, per germline. There are 16 residues in the CDR3. The CDR3 reads CASSRRLAGEGGTQYF. The CDR3 bases are TGCGCCAGCAGCCGAAGACTAGCGGGAGAGGGGGGGACCCAGTACTTC.

The chain carries TRBV28 and TRBJ2-7; D may be TRBD1 (6 bases). This CDR3 is 15 amino acids long. The ends were cut back, 2 bases at V and 0 bases at J, with 11 bases in the middle. Germline CDR1 MDHEN, CDR2 SYDVKM. The CDR3 is CASSLTGTLSYEQYF. CDR3 nucleotide sequence: TGTGCCAGCAGTTTAACAGGGACCCTCTCCTACGAGCAGTACTTC. Drawing the rest from reference TRBV28 and TRBJ2-7, the complete variable domain is DVKVTQSSRYLVKRTGEKVFLECVQDMDHENMFWYRQDPGLGLRLIYFSYDVKMKEKGDIPEGYSVSREKKERFSLILESASTNQTSMYLCASSLTGTLSYEQYFGPGTRLTVT.

The chain is built from TRBV19 and TRBJ1-1, with 7 bases matching TRBD1. V gave up 5 bases and J gave up 1 base; unmatched junction bases: 4. CDR1 and CDR2 from the germline V gene are LNHDA and SQIVND (reference sequence). This CDR3 has 14 residues. The chain's CDR3 is CASSVGQWNTEAFF. CDR3 DNA sequence: TGTGCCAGTAGTGTGGGACAGTGGAACACTGAAGCTTTCTTT.

In regard to this clone: Other DNA sequences of this sample code for an identical CDR3. The chain recombines TRBV30 with TRBJ2-7, with D unclear. V lost 0 bases and J lost 2, with 2 bases in between. The CDR3 runs 11 residues. The germline V gene has CDR1 GTSNPN and CDR2 SVGIG (reference sequence). The CDR3 DNA sequence: TGTGCCTGGAGTGTAACCTACGAGCAGTACTTC. This sequence encodes CAWSVTYEQYF.

The chain couples TRBV27 to TRBJ2-1, with 11 bases matching TRBD2. CDR1 and CDR2 from the germline V gene are MNHEY and SMNVEV (reference sequence). The CDR3 has 17 residues. Trimming cost V 2 bases and J 8 bases; bases outside gene matches: 11. CDR3 sequence: CASSLTLAGVGVDEQFF. In DNA, the CDR3 is TGTGCCAGCAGTTTAACACTAGCGGGAGTAGGGGTCGATGAGCAGTTCTTC.

CDR3 residues: CASSAKLDRGGANVLTF. The CDR3 nucleotides are TGTGCCAGCAGCGCCAAGCTGGACAGGGGTGGGGCCAACGTCCTGACTTTC. The chain carries TRBV9 and TRBJ2-6, with 9 nucleotides matching TRBD1. The CDR3 extends over 17 amino acids. With V trimmed by 3 bases and J by 3 bases, 7 bases remained unmatched. Germline assignment: CDR1 SGDLS and CDR2 YYNGEE.

This chain joins TRBV2 and TRBJ1-5, with 11 bases aligning to TRBD1. The CDR3 sequence is 15 residues long. Germline assignment: CDR1 SNHLY and CDR2 FYNNEI. V shed 4 bases, J shed 2 bases, and the junction held 1 base outside the gene matches. The CDR3 bases are TGTGCCAGCAGTGGGGGACAGGGGGGCAATCAGCCCCAGCATTTT. Translated: CASSGGQGGNQPQHF.

J is TRBJ2-1 and V is TRBV5-1; D may be TRBD1 (5 bases). Trimming took off 7 bases at V and 5 bases at J, with 22 bases between the two ends. The CDR3 sequence is 16 residues long. CDR1 and CDR2 (germline): SGHRS, YFSETQ. CDR3 sequence reads: CASHTGSRASNNEQFF. The CDR3 DNA sequence: TGCGCCAGCCATACAGGAAGCAGGGCGTCAAACAATGAGCAGTTCTTC.

The genes are TRBV27 and TRBJ2-5; 7 bases map to TRBD2. With 6 bases clipped from V and 4 bases from J, the junction kept 11 bases outside the gene matches. This CDR3 region has 15 residues. Germline lookup yields CDR1 MNHEY and CDR2 SMNVEV (reference sequence). The CDR3 spells CASRPGGGPPETQYF. The DNA of the CDR3 is TGTGCCAGCAGACCGGGGGGAGGCCCCCCAGAGACCCAGTACTTC.

The chain uses TRBV5-6 and TRBJ2-3; TRBD2 agrees at 8 bases. The CDR3 contains 16 residues. V was clipped by 5 bases and J by 5 bases; unmatched bases: 13. Germline CDR1 and CDR2: SGHDT and YYEEEE. In DNA, the CDR3 is TGTGCCAGCAGGTCTAAGCGGGAGTCGTACTTAGATACGCAGTATTTT. It encodes CASRSKRESYLDTQYF.

V and J are TRBV5-1 and TRBJ2-7; 11 bases line up with TRBD2. Germline V gives CDR1 SGHRS, CDR2 YFSETQ. CDR3 length: 17 residues. V was pared by 2 bases and J by 5 bases, with 12 bases of the junction left unmatched. CDR3 DNA sequence: TGCGCCAGCAGCTTAAAAAAAACCGGGACTAGCGGTGACGAGCAGTACTTC. Its translation is CASSLKKTGTSGDEQYF.

This chain connects TRBV5-1 to TRBJ2-1; D is unresolved. Trimming stripped 0 bases from V and 8 bases from J, with 12 bases between. Germline assignment: CDR1 SGHRS and CDR2 YFSETQ. The CDR3 loop spans 14 amino acids. CDR3 loop: CASSLAANPDEQFF. In nucleotides, the CDR3 is TGCGCCAGCAGCTTGGCCGCGAACCCGGATGAGCAGTTCTTC. Together with reference TRBV5-1 and TRBJ2-1, the CDR3 gives the full variable domain: KAGVTQTPRYLIKTRGQQVTLSCSPISGHRSVSWYQQTPGQGLQFLFEYFSETQRNKGNFPGRFSGRQFSNSRSEMNVSTLELGDSALYLCASSLAANPDEQFFGPGTRLTVL.

This clone appeared a few times. This rearrangement joins TRBV5-1 to TRBJ1-1; the match to TRBD1 covers 11 bases. Germline lookup yields CDR1 SGHRS and CDR2 YFSETQ. The V segment lost 3 bases and the J segment 2 bases; nucleotides outside the gene matches: 6. The CDR3 consists of 16 residues. Here the CDR3 reads CASSWTGGPPNTEAFF. In nucleotides, the CDR3 is TGCGCCAGCAGCTGGACAGGGGGCCCCCCTAACACTGAAGCTTTCTTT.

The chain combines TRBV7-9 with TRBJ2-1, with 7 bases lining up with TRBD2. Germline trimming cut 5 bases from V and 1 base from J; bases unmatched to any gene: 8. The V gene's germline CDR1 is SEHNR and CDR2 FQNEAQ (reference sequence). The length of the CDR3 is 16 residues. CDR3 sequence: CASSTYEAGSYNEQFF. CDR3 in DNA: TGTGCCAGCAGCACTTACGAAGCGGGATCCTACAATGAGCAGTTCTTC.

The V call is TRBV4-2, the J call TRBJ2-2; 9 nucleotides align to TRBD1. The V and J ends lost 4 bases and 3 bases, in that order; junction bases with no gene match: 6. CDR3 length equals 16 residues. Germline CDR1 and CDR2: LGHNA and YNFKEQ. The DNA for the CDR3 is TGTGCCAGCAGCCGAACAGGGGGCAGGGACACCGGGGAGCTGTTTTTT. Its translation is CASSRTGGRDTGELFF.

A single count supports this clone. The J gene is TRBJ2-1, the V gene TRBV5-4; D gene unclear. V shed 4 bases and J shed 8 bases, with 19 bases lying between them. This CDR3 comprises 15 residues. Germline V CDR1 and CDR2: SGHNT, YYREEE (reference sequence). CDR3 nucleotides: TGTGCCAGCAGCCTCCCGACCCTGTATACCGATGAGCAGTTCTTC. Residues: CASSLPTLYTDEQFF.

The genes are TRBV19 and TRBJ1-4; D remains ambiguous. The CDR3 runs to 15 residues. Per germline, CDR1 LNHDA and CDR2 SQIVND (reference sequence). The V gene lost 8 bases and the J gene lost 6 bases, with 19 bases spanning the gap. The CDR3 region is CASATRKQWDEKLFF. Here the CDR3 DNA reads TGTGCCAGTGCGACCCGCAAGCAGTGGGATGAAAAACTGTTTTTT.

This clone was picked up a small number of times. The J gene is TRBJ1-1, the V gene TRBV6-5; unclear D gene. The CDR3 is made up of 15 amino acids. The germline gives CDR1 MNHEY, CDR2 SVGAGI. V was pared by 7 bases and J by 4 bases, with 19 bases between. DNA of the CDR3: TGTGCCAGCACTCATCTTCCATTAACGAGCACTGAAGCTTTCTTT. Translated: CASTHLPLTSTEAFF.

In this sample, this clone turned up once. The genes are TRBV5-1 and TRBJ2-7; D unresolved. Germline loops: CDR1 SGHRS, CDR2 YFSETQ. This CDR3 region has 10 residues. V shed 4 bases and J shed 4 bases, with 3 bases lying between them. CDR3 region: CASSPYEQYF. In nucleotides, the CDR3 is TGCGCCAGCAGCCCGTACGAGCAGTACTTC.

CDR3 bases: TGTGCCAGCAGCTTAGCGAGGGGGGGTACGGAGGAAAGCTCCTACGAGCAGTACTTC. Translation: CASSLARGGTEESSYEQYF. The chain carries TRBV7-8 and TRBJ2-7, with D possibly being TRBD2 (7 bases). Germline CDR1 reads SGHVS; CDR2 reads FQNEAQ. V lost 0 bases and J lost 0, with 21 bases in between. The CDR3 sequence is 19 residues long.

This chain connects TRBV7-9 to TRBJ1-5, with no clear D. This CDR3 comprises 14 residues. CDR1 and CDR2 from the germline V gene are SEHNR and FQNEAQ (reference sequence). Trimming removed 8 bases at V and 8 bases at J, with 19 bases between. DNA of the CDR3: TGTGCCAGCGGGAGTGTAGGGAGGATGAAGCCCCAGCATTTT. Translation: CASGSVGRMKPQHF.

This chain uses TRBV7-2 with TRBJ2-7; 10 nucleotides match TRBD1. Germline CDR1 reads SGHTA; CDR2 reads FQGNSA. The length of the CDR3 is 17 residues. V lost 5 bases and J lost 4; bases outside the gene matches: 14. CDR3 coding DNA: TGTGCCAGCAGCCTCAAGAGAGGGACAGGGGATCGATACGAGCAGTACTTC. Its protein product is CASSLKRGTGDRYEQYF.

The chain uses TRBV27 and TRBJ1-5; 7 bases agree with TRBD1. This CDR3 contains 17 residues. V shed 2 bases, J shed 9 bases, and the junction held 16 bases outside the gene matches. Germline assignment: CDR1 MNHEY and CDR2 SMNVEV (reference sequence). The CDR3 reads CASSLGRQGREGSPQHF. The CDR3 DNA follows: TGTGCCAGCAGTTTAGGCCGACAGGGCCGGGAGGGTTCGCCCCAGCATTTT.